These T cell receptor beta chains were read from a single sample in a study of OX40 agonist ivuxolimab in advanced cancers. TCRdb keeps only in-frame clones here, not all; method: immunoSEQ multiplex PCR. The sample records 19,000 or so clones, roughly nine tenths being singletons. The sample was CD4+ or CD8+ T cells sorted from blood, taken in a trial of the OX40 agonist ivuxolimab. The receptor source for this set is an adult with an advanced solid tumor such as melanoma, head and neck, liver or kidney cancer. CDR3s include the opening cysteine and the closing phenylalanine or tryptophan. D genes are given only for firm matches. Where a row states a size, it is once, few, many or the class of an expanded clone; other rows omit it.

V: TRBV19
size: NA
J: TRBJ1-2
D: NA
CDR3: CASSIHAGYGYTF
DNA: TGTGCCAGTAGTATTCACGCAGGCTATGGCTACACCTTC

V: TRBV9
size: NA
J: TRBJ2-3
D: NA
CDR3: CASSGISDTQYF
DNA: TGTGCCAGCAGCGGAATTTCAGATACGCAGTATTTT

V: TRBV28
size: medium-sized
J: TRBJ1-5
D: TRBD1
CDR3: CASSLQGADQPQHF
DNA: TGTGCCAGCAGTTTACAGGGGGCGGATCAGCCCCAGCATTTT

V: TRBV5-4
size: NA
J: TRBJ2-3
D: TRBD1
CDR3: CATQGYQSTDTQYF
DNA: TGTGCCACACAGGGGTACCAGAGCACAGATACGCAGTATTTT

V: TRBV2
size: NA
J: TRBJ2-7
D: NA
CDR3: CASIGGGQYEQYF
DNA: TGTGCCAGCATCGGTGGGGGGCAATACGAGCAGTACTTC

V: TRBV5-1
size: NA
J: TRBJ2-5
D: TRBD1
CDR3: CASSDLQGVQETQYF
DNA: TGCGCCAGCAGCGATTTACAGGGGGTTCAAGAGACCCAGTACTTC

V: TRBV10-1
size: NA
J: TRBJ2-1
D: TRBD2
CDR3: CASSVGTSSYNEQFF
DNA: TGCGCCAGCAGTGTAGGGACTAGCTCCTACAATGAGCAGTTCTTC

V: TRBV5-4
size: NA
J: TRBJ1-2
D: NA
CDR3: CASSFLSLEFTF
DNA: TGTGCCAGCAGCTTTTTATCTTTGGAGTTTACCTTC

V: TRBV13
size: NA
J: TRBJ1-1
D: NA
CDR3: CASSTGGRLNTEAFF
DNA: TGTGCCAGCAGCACAGGAGGACGGCTGAACACTGAAGCTTTCTTT

V: TRBV5-4
size: NA
J: TRBJ1-3
D: NA
CDR3: CASSFDASGGNTIYF
DNA: TGTGCCAGCAGCTTTGATGCATCCGGAGGAAACACCATATATTTT

V: TRBV4-1
size: NA
J: TRBJ2-7
D: TRBD1
CDR3: CASSQLPGQSGEQYF
DNA: TGCGCCAGCAGCCAATTACCGGGACAGTCGGGGGAGCAGTACTTC

V: TRBV25-1
size: NA
J: TRBJ2-3
D: NA
CDR3: CASSGLVGDTQYF
DNA: TGTGCCAGCAGTGGCCTCGTAGGGGATACGCAGTATTTT